These 27 T cell receptor beta chains were all obtained from the same sample, sequenced in a study of fetal regulatory T cell absence and autoimmunity. TCRdb keeps only in-frame clones here, not all; method: immunoSEQ multiplex PCR. This table holds about 43,000 clones, approximately 83% found once. Sample: cord blood. The receptors originated from a newborn boy with IPEX syndrome.

The CDR3 region has the DNA TGTGCCAGCCTCCCGGGACAGGGGGGCACCGAGCAGTACTTC. Its translation is CASLPGQGGTEQYF. This chain connects TRBV6-5 to TRBJ2-7, with 11 nucleotides matching TRBD1. Germline V gives CDR1 MNHEY, CDR2 SVGAGI. V shed 8 bases, J shed 6 bases, and the junction held 9 bases outside the gene matches. The CDR3 runs to 14 residues.

This chain uses TRBV6-5 with TRBJ2-7, with D tentatively TRBD1 (6 bases). Germline CDR1 reads MNHEY; CDR2 reads SVGAGI. This CDR3 comprises 14 residues. V was shortened by 5 bases and J by 3 bases, with 14 bases between the two germline ends. CDR3 sequence: CASSEHLRGYEQYF. For the CDR3, the DNA is TGTGCCAGCAGTGAACATCTCAGGGGCTACGAGCAGTACTTC.

The rearrangement links TRBV11-2 to TRBJ1-2; possibly TRBD1 for D (5 bases). V was cut by 2 bases and J by 6 bases, with 7 bases left in between. This CDR3 is 12 amino acids long. Per germline, CDR1 SGHAT and CDR2 FQNNGV. CDR3 DNA: TGTGCCAGCAGCTTATCAGGGAATGGCTACACCTTC. It translates to CASSLSGNGYTF.

The rearrangement uses TRBV11-2 and TRBJ2-1; 13 bases are shared with TRBD2. V shed 4 bases, J shed 3 bases, and the junction held 3 bases outside the gene matches. This CDR3 spans 16 amino acids. Per the germline V gene, CDR1 is SGHAT and CDR2 is FQNNGV. The DNA for the CDR3 is TGTGCCAGCAGCTCCTGGACTAGCGGGGGCTACAATGAGCAGTTCTTC. This codes for CASSSWTSGGYNEQFF.

The V and J genes are TRBV19 and TRBJ2-7; tentative D call: TRBD1 (8 bases). V dropped 8 bases and J dropped 4 bases, with 18 bases sitting between them. Germline assignment: CDR1 LNHDA and CDR2 SQIVND (reference sequence). The CDR3 covers 14 residues. Here the CDR3 reads CASSFRGRGYEQYF. As DNA, the CDR3 is TGTGCCAGTTCATTCAGGGGGCGGGGGTACGAGCAGTACTTC.

The rearrangement links TRBV6-5 to TRBJ2-7; 7 nucleotides match TRBD2. CDR3 length: 11 amino acids. V shed 11 bases and J 2 bases; nucleotides not matched to a gene: 3. Germline assignment: CDR1 MNHEY and CDR2 SVGAGI. DNA of the CDR3: TGTGCCGTGGGGGGGGCCTACGAGCAGTACTTC. Translated: CAVGGAYEQYF.

This chain links TRBV5-1 with TRBJ2-7; 10 positions agree with TRBD2. Germline V gives CDR1 SGHRS, CDR2 YFSETQ. CDR3 length equals 16 residues. The V and J ends lost 0 bases and 0 bases, in that order; junction bases with no gene match: 3. The chain's CDR3 is CASSLGGLAHSYEQYF. Written as DNA, the CDR3 is TGCGCCAGCAGCTTGGGGGGACTAGCGCACTCCTACGAGCAGTACTTC.

The chain is built from TRBV15 and TRBJ1-4; D remains ambiguous. Trimming took 5 bases from V and 8 from J, leaving 9 bases between them. Germline V CDR1 and CDR2: LNHNV, YYDKDF (reference sequence). The CDR3 has 12 amino acids. The CDR3 nucleotides read TGTGCCACCAGCCAGATGAGGGAAAAACTGTTTTTT. Residues: CATSQMREKLFF.

V is TRBV5-4 and J is TRBJ2-1, with D maybe TRBD1 (5 bases). The germline CDR1 and CDR2 sequences are SGHNT and YYREEE (reference sequence). The CDR3 consists of 15 residues. The V gene lost 4 bases and the J gene lost 3 bases, with 14 bases spanning the gap. The CDR3 coding sequence is TGTGCCAGCAGCAATGAAGGAAGGGGCTACAATGAGCAGTTCTTC. It translates to CASSNEGRGYNEQFF.

This chain links TRBV2 with TRBJ2-3; 7 bases map to TRBD2. The CDR3 has 17 amino acids. The J segment lost 2 bases and the V segment lost 1 base, leaving 9 bases of the junction unmatched. Germline V CDR1 and CDR2: SNHLY, FYNNEI. In DNA form, the CDR3 reads TGTGCCAGCAGTGAAGACGGCATAAGCGGGACCACAGATACGCAGTATTTT. Encoded protein: CASSEDGISGTTDTQYF.

This chain uses TRBV27 with TRBJ1-1, with unresolved D. Trimming stripped 7 bases from V and 3 bases from J, with 18 bases between. CDR1 is MNHEY, CDR2 SMNVEV, per germline (reference sequence). The CDR3 sequence is 15 residues long. The CDR3 DNA reads TGTGCCAGCACCCCCGGGTTTGGTCCCTACACTGAAGCTTTCTTT. Amino acids: CASTPGFGPYTEAFF.

This chain connects TRBV30 to TRBJ2-3; 8 bases match TRBD2. V trimming: 2 bases; J trimming: 1 base; junction bases outside the gene matches: 5. Germline V gene data show CDR1 as GTSNPN and CDR2 as SVGIG (reference sequence). The CDR3 contains 15 residues. The CDR3 coding sequence is TGTGCCTGGAGTCTCGGAGCGGGAGGCACAGATACGCAGTATTTT. Its translation is CAWSLGAGGTDTQYF.

This clone has more than one count but fewer than ten. This chain uses TRBV2 with TRBJ2-7; possibly TRBD2 for D (6 bases). This CDR3 has 11 residues. Looked up from germline, CDR1 is SNHLY and CDR2 is FYNNEI. V lost 6 bases, J lost 3 bases, and 6 bases lay in between. This CDR3 reads CASSGSYEQYF. CDR3 bases: TGTGCCAGCAGCGGGAGCTACGAGCAGTACTTC.

This clone was found a few times. The V gene is TRBV10-3, the J gene TRBJ2-7; possible D gene TRBD1, 5 bases. Germline CDR1 reads ENHRY; CDR2 reads SYGVKD. This CDR3 region has 14 residues. V lost 5 bases and J 0 bases, leaving 11 bases between the germline ends. DNA of the CDR3: TGTGCCATCAGTCAGACAGACAGCTCCTACGAGCAGTACTTC. Protein sequence: CAISQTDSSYEQYF.

The chain carries TRBV9 and TRBJ1-1, with 11 bases matching TRBD1. The CDR3 totals 18 residues. CDR1 is SGDLS and CDR2 is YYNGEE in the germline V gene. V shed 0 bases, J shed 1 base, and the junction held 8 bases outside the gene matches. Here the CDR3 DNA reads TGTGCCAGCAGCGTAGGGACAGGGGGCGAAGGGGGGAACACTGAAGCTTTCTTT. It is translated as CASSVGTGGEGGNTEAFF.

V usage is TRBV6-6 and J usage is TRBJ2-7, with 8 bases lining up with TRBD1. Germline values: CDR1 MNHNY, CDR2 SVGAGI (reference sequence). The junction had 2 bases not matched to a gene; V was cut back by 5 bases and J by 2 bases. This CDR3 has 13 residues. The CDR3 bases are TGTGCCAGCAGTGAGACAGGGGCCTACGAGCAGTACTTC. Translation gives CASSETGAYEQYF.

The V call is TRBV5-1, the J call TRBJ2-7; D is unresolved. The CDR3 length is 14 residues. Trimming pared 2 bases from V and 7 bases from J, leaving 16 bases between. Looked up from germline, CDR1 is SGHRS and CDR2 is YFSETQ. Written as DNA, the CDR3 is TGCGCCAGCAGCTTCGGGTCGACCCCCTGGGAGCAGTACTTC. This codes for CASSFGSTPWEQYF.

This CDR3 reads CAWSVRGLAGVDEQFF. CDR3 DNA sequence: TGTGCCTGGAGTGTACGTGGACTAGCGGGGGTTGATGAGCAGTTCTTC. V is TRBV30 and J is TRBJ2-7; 13 nucleotides agree with TRBD2. The J call could be wrong; TRBJ2-1 is a better fit for the DNA end. The V gene's germline CDR1 is GTSNPN and CDR2 SVGIG (reference sequence). This CDR3 has 16 amino acids.

The count of this clone is one. The V call is TRBV7-2, the J call TRBJ2-7; D might be TRBD2 (7 bases). This CDR3 has 14 amino acids. The V end lost 1 base, the J end lost 6 bases, and 13 bases lay between the germline ends. CDR1 is SGHTA and CDR2 is FQGNSA in the germline V gene. CDR3 sequence (DNA): TGTGCCAGCAGCTTAGTAGGGGGGGCTACCGAGCAGTACTTC. Translated: CASSLVGGATEQYF.

V is TRBV5-6 and J is TRBJ1-1; D remains unclear. Germline values: CDR1 SGHDT, CDR2 YYEEEE. CDR3 length equals 13 residues. The V and J ends lost 1 base and 6 bases respectively, with 10 bases between them. CDR3 sequence reads: CASSLIEPPEAFF. CDR3 coding DNA: TGTGCCAGCAGCTTGATCGAGCCTCCTGAAGCTTTCTTT.

The rearrangement links TRBV27 to TRBJ2-1; TRBD1 matches 9 bases. There are 14 residues in the CDR3. V lost 2 bases to trimming and J lost 7 bases; unmatched junction nucleotides: 3. Germline lookup yields CDR1 MNHEY and CDR2 SMNVEV (reference sequence). The CDR3 is CASSLQGTGNEQFF. CDR3 nucleotides: TGTGCCAGCAGTTTACAGGGGACAGGGAATGAGCAGTTCTTC.

The chain has TRBV10-3 and TRBJ2-6; maybe TRBD1 (6 bases). The CDR3 contains 14 residues. With 8 bases removed from V and 2 bases from J, the gap between germline ends came to 10 bases. CDR1 ENHRY and CDR2 SYGVKD come from the germline V gene. Here the CDR3 reads CAISTGPGANVLTF. The CDR3 DNA sequence: TGTGCCATCTCTACAGGGCCTGGGGCCAACGTCCTGACTTTC.

The rearrangement uses TRBV7-8 and TRBJ2-7; 8 positions agree with TRBD1. Germline loops: CDR1 SGHVS, CDR2 FQNEAQ. The junction had 7 bases not matched to a gene; V was cut back by 3 bases and J by 0 bases. The CDR3 sequence is 16 residues long. The DNA of the CDR3 is TGTGCCAGCAGCTTCTTCGACAGGGGTGGCTCCTACGAGCAGTACTTC. Its translation: CASSFFDRGGSYEQYF.

The J gene is TRBJ2-3, the V gene TRBV19, with a possible D match to TRBD2 (6 bases). The CDR3 sequence is 14 residues long. Germline lookup yields CDR1 LNHDA and CDR2 SQIVND (reference sequence). V was trimmed by 1 base and J by 7 bases, leaving 12 bases between them. CDR3 loop: CASSIVLTSYTQYF. As DNA, the CDR3 is TGTGCCAGTAGTATAGTTTTGACTAGTTATACGCAGTATTTT.

This rearrangement joins TRBV19 to TRBJ2-2; D may be TRBD2 (6 bases). This CDR3 has 14 residues. The germline gives CDR1 LNHDA, CDR2 SQIVND (reference sequence). Trimming stripped 8 bases from V and 5 bases from J, with 15 bases between. For the CDR3, the DNA is TGTGCCAGTGAAGGCTTGGAGGGGACCGGGGAGCTGTTTTTT. Encoded protein: CASEGLEGTGELFF. The full variable domain, rest sourced from reference TRBV19 and TRBJ2-2, is DGGITQSPKYLFRKEGQNVTLSCEQNLNHDAMYWYRQDPGQGLRLIYYSQIVNDFQKGDIAEGYSVSREKKESFPLTVTSAQKNPTAFYLCASEGLEGTGELFFGEGSRLTVL.

The CDR3 spells CASSPNWGETNYGYTF. The CDR3 DNA follows: TGTGCCAGCAGCCCTAACTGGGGGGAGACTAACTATGGCTACACCTTC. The chain employs TRBV7-9 and TRBJ1-2, with D maybe TRBD1 (5 bases). V lost 5 bases to trimming and J lost 0 bases, with 16 bases between them. This CDR3 comprises 16 residues. Germline CDR1 is SEHNR and CDR2 is FQNEAQ (reference sequence).

This rearrangement joins TRBV6-1 to TRBJ1-1; 10 bases match TRBD1. Germline V CDR1 and CDR2: MNHNS, SASEGT. The junction had 6 bases not matched to a gene; V was cut back by 6 bases and J by 11 bases. This CDR3 comprises 12 residues. CDR3 residues: CASRRDRGMAFF. The DNA of the CDR3 is TGTGCCAGCAGACGGGACAGGGGAATGGCTTTCTTT.